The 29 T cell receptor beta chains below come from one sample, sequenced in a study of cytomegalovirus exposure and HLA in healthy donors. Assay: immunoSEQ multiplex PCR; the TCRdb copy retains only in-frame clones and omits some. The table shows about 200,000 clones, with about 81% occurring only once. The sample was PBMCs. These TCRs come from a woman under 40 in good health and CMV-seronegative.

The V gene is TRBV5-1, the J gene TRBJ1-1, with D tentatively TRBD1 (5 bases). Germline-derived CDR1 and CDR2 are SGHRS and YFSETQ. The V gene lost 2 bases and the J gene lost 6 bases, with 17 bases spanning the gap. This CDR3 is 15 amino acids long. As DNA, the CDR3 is TGCGCCAGCAGCTTTACAATTGCGGGGCGGCCTGAAGCTTTCTTT. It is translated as CASSFTIAGRPEAFF.

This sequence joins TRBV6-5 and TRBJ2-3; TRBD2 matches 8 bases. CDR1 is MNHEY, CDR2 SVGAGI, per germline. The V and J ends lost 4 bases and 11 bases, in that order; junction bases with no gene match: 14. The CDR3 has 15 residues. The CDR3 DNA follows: TGTGCCAGCAGTTCCTTGACAGGAGCGGGGGAGGGGCAGTATTTT. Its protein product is CASSSLTGAGEGQYF.

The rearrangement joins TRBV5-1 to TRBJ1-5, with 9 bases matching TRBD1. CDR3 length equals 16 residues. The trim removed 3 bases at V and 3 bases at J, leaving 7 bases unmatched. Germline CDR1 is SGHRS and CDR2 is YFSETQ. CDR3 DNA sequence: TGCGCCAGCAGCTCCGGGACAGGGCTCAACAATCAGCCCCAGCATTTT. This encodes CASSSGTGLNNQPQHF.

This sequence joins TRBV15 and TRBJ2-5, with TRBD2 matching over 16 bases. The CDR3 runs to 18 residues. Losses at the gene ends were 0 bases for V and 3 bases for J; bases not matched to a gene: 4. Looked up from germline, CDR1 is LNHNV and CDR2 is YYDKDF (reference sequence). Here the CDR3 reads CATSRDTGTSGREETQYF. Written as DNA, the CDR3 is TGTGCCACCAGCAGAGATACGGGGACTAGCGGGAGGGAAGAGACCCAGTACTTC.

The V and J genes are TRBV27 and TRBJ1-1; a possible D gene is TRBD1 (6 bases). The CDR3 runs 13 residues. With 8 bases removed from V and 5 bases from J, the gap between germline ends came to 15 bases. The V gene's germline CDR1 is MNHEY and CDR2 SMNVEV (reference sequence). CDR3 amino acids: CASRVKGGTEAFF. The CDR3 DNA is TGTGCCAGCCGGGTTAAGGGGGGGACTGAAGCTTTCTTT.

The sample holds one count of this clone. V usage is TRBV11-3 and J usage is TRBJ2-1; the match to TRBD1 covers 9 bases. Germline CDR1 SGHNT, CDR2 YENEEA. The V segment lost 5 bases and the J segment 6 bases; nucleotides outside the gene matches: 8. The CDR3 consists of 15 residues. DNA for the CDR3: TGTGCCAGCAGCCATACAGGGGGCGCGTCCAATGAGCAGTTCTTC. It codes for CASSHTGGASNEQFF.

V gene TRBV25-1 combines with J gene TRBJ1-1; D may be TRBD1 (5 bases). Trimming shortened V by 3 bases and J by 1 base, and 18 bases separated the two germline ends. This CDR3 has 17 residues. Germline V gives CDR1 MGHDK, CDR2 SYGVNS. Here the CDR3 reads CASSDWNRGYKNTEAFF. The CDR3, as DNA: TGTGCCAGCAGTGACTGGAATAGGGGATACAAGAACACTGAAGCTTTCTTT.

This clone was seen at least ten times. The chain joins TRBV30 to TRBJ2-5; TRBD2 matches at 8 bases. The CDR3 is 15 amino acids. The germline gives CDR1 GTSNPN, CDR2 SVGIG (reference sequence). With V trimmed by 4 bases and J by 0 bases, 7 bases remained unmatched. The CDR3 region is CAWNLNSGNQETQYF. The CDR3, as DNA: TGTGCCTGGAACTTAAATAGCGGGAACCAAGAGACCCAGTACTTC.

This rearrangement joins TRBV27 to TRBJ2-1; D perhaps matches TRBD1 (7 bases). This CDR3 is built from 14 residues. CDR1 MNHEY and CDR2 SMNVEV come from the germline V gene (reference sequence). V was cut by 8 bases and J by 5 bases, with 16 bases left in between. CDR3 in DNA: TGTGCCAGCGCGGGACAGCCTTTAAACAATGAGCAGTTCTTC. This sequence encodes CASAGQPLNNEQFF.

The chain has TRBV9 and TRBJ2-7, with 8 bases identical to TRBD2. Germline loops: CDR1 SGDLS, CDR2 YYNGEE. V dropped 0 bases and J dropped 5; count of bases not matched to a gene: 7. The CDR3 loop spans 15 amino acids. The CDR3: CASSVDSGRTNEQYF. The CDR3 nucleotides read TGTGCCAGCAGCGTAGACAGCGGGAGAACCAACGAGCAGTACTTC.

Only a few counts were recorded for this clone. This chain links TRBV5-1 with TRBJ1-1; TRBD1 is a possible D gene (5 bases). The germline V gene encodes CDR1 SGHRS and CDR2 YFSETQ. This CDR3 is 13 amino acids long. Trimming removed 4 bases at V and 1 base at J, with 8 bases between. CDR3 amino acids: CASSKGRNTEAFF. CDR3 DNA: TGCGCCAGCAGCAAGGGGCGGAACACTGAAGCTTTCTTT.

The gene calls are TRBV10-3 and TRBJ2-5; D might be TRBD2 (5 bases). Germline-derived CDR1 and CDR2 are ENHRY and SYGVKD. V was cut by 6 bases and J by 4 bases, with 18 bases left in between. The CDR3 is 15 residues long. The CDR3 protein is CAIRPPSSWRETQYF. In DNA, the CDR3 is TGTGCCATCAGACCGCCATCTAGCTGGCGAGAGACCCAGTACTTC.

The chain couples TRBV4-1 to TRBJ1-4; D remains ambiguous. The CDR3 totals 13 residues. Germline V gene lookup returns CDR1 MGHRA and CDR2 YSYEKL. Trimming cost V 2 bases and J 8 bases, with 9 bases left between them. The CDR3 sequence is CASSQYIFEKLFF. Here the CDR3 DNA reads TGCGCCAGCAGCCAATACATCTTCGAAAAACTGTTTTTT.

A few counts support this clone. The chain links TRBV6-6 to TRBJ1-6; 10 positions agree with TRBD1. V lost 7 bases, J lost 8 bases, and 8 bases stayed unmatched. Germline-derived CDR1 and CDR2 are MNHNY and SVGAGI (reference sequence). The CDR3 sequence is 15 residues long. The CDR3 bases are TGTGCCAGCAAAACGACAGGGGGCAGAGATTCACCCCTCCACTTT. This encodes CASKTTGGRDSPLHF.

The CDR3 DNA reads as TGCAGCGTTGATGGGACAGACTTTGTATATGGCTACACCTTC. This codes for CSVDGTDFVYGYTF. This chain joins TRBV29-1 and TRBJ1-2; 7 bases are shared with TRBD1. With 3 bases clipped from V and 5 bases from J, the junction kept 9 bases outside the gene matches. Germline CDR1 and CDR2: SQVTM and ANQGSEA. This CDR3 has 14 residues.

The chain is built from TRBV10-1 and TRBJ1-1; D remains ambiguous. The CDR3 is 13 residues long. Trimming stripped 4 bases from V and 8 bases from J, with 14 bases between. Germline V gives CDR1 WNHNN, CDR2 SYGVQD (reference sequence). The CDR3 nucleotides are TGCGCCAGCAGTGTACGGGAAAGGGCCGAAGCTTTCTTT. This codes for CASSVRERAEAFF.

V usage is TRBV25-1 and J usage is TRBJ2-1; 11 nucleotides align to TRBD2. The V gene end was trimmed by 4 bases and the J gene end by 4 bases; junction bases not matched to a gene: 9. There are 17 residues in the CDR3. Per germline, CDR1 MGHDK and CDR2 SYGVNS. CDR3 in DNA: TGTGCCAGCAGTGGAGTACTAGCGGGGGCGATTTACAATGAGCAGTTCTTC. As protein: CASSGVLAGAIYNEQFF.

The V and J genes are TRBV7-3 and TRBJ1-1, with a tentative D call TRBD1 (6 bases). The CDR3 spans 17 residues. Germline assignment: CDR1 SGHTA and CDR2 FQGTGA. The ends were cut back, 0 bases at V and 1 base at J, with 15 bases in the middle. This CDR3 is CASSLTRVLQGNTEAFF. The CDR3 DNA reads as TGTGCCAGCAGCTTAACCCGAGTACTACAGGGGAACACTGAAGCTTTCTTT.

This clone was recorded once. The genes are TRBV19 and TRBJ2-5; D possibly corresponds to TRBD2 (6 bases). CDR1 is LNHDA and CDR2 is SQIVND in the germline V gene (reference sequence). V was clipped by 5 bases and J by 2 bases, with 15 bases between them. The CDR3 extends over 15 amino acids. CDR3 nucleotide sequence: TGTGCCAGTAGTCGCGAGGGAGCGGGTCAAGAGACCCAGTACTTC. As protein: CASSREGAGQETQYF.

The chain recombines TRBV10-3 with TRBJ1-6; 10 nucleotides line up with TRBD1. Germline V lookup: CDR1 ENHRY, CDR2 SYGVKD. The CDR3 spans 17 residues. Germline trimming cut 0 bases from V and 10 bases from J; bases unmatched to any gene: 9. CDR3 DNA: TGTGCCATCAGTGAGTCGAGGGCGGACAGGGGGACCTCACCCCTCCACTTT. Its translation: CAISESRADRGTSPLHF.

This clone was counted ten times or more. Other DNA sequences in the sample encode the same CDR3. The CDR3 coding sequence is TGTGCCAGCAGTGAAGGGACAGGGTCTGGGGCCAACGTCCTGACTTTC. It specifies CASSEGTGSGANVLTF. This chain uses TRBV6-1 with TRBJ2-6; TRBD1 aligns across 8 bases. The germline V gene encodes CDR1 MNHNS and CDR2 SASEGT. The V segment lost 1 base and the J segment 1 base; nucleotides outside the gene matches: 0. The CDR3 sequence is 16 residues long.

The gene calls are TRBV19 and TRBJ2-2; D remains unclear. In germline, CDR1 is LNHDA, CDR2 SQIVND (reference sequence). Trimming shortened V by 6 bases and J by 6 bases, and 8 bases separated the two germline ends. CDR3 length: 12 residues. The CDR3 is CASSPRAGELFF. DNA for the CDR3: TGTGCCAGTAGCCCCCGCGCCGGGGAGCTGTTTTTT.

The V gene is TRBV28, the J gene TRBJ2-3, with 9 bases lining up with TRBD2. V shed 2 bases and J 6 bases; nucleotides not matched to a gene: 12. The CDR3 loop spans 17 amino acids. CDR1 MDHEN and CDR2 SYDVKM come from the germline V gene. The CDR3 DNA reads TGTGCCAGCAGTTTAGACGGCGGGGGGGGCCAGAGGGATACGCAGTATTTT. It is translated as CASSLDGGGGQRDTQYF.

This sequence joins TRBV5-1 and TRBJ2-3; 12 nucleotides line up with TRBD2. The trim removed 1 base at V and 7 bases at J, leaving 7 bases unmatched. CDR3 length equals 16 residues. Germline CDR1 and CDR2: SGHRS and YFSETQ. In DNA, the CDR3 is TGCGCCAGCAGCTTGACGCTAGCGGGGGGGCCGAATACGCAGTATTTT. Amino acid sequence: CASSLTLAGGPNTQYF.

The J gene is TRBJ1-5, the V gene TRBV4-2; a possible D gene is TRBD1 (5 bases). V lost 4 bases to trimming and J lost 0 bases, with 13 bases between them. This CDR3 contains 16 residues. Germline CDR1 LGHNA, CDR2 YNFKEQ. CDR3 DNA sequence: TGTGCCAGCAGCCCATGGGCGGGGACTAGCAATCAGCCCCAGCATTTT. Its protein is CASSPWAGTSNQPQHF.

The CDR3, as DNA: TGTGCCAGCAGTAGGGCGGGGGACCCCCAGACCCAGTACTTC. Amino acids: CASSRAGDPQTQYF. The chain couples TRBV25-1 to TRBJ2-5; 7 bases agree with TRBD2. The junction had 9 bases not matched to a gene; V was cut back by 5 bases and J by 6 bases. Germline V lookup: CDR1 MGHDK, CDR2 SYGVNS. This CDR3 has 14 amino acids.

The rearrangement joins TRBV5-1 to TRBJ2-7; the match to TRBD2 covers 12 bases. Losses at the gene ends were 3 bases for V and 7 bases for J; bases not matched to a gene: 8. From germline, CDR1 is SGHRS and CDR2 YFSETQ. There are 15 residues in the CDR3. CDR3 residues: CASSYRLAGVGEQYF. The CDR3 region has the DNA TGCGCCAGCAGCTACCGACTAGCGGGGGTGGGAGAGCAGTACTTC.

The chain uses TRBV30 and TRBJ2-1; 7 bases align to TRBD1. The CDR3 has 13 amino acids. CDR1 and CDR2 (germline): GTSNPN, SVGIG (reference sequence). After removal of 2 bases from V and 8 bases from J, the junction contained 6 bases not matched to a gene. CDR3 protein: CAWSITGAYEQFF. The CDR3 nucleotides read TGTGCCTGGAGTATAACAGGGGCGTATGAGCAGTTCTTC.

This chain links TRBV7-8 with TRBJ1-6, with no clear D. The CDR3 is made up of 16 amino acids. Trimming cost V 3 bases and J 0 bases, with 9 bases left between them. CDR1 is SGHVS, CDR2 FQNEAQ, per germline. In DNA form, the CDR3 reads TGTGCCAGCAGCTTGAACAGTGACTCCTATAATTCACCCCTCCACTTT. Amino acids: CASSLNSDSYNSPLHF.